Presented here are 30 T cell receptor beta chains from one specimen sequenced in a study of graft-versus-host responses after intestinal transplantation. The assay was immunoSEQ multiplex PCR, and TCRdb's table has in-frame clones only and misses some. Of some 70,000 clones listed, roughly 90% are singletons. The specimen was bone marrow, collected nearly 750 days after intestinal transplantation. The source is a human patient who received an intestinal transplant, so some T cells may come from the graft donor.

The chain links TRBV19 to TRBJ2-1; 11 positions agree with TRBD2. V gave up 0 bases and J gave up 8 bases; unmatched junction bases: 9. The germline CDR1 and CDR2 sequences are LNHDA and SQIVND (reference sequence). The CDR3 is 17 residues long. The CDR3 sequence: CASSIDPLAGGPYEQFF. The CDR3 DNA sequence: TGTGCCAGTAGTATAGACCCCTTAGCGGGAGGGCCCTATGAGCAGTTCTTC.

This rearrangement joins TRBV6-5 to TRBJ2-3, with D possibly being TRBD2 (7 bases). This CDR3 has 15 residues. Germline CDR1 MNHEY, CDR2 SVGAGI. Trimming took off 4 bases at V and 6 bases at J, with 17 bases between the two ends. The CDR3 protein is CASSSWAGAKDTQYF. CDR3 DNA: TGTGCCAGCAGTTCCTGGGCGGGGGCGAAGGATACGCAGTATTTT.

This chain connects TRBV4-1 to TRBJ2-1; D gene ambiguous. V lost 0 bases, J lost 15 bases, and 9 bases lay in between. The CDR3 is 11 residues long. Germline CDR1 MGHRA, CDR2 YSYEKL. The CDR3 coding sequence is TGCGCCAGCAGCCAAGATTCTAGTTGGTTCTTC. Translating it yields CASSQDSSWFF.

This chain joins TRBV6-1 and TRBJ1-5; a possible D gene is TRBD1 (5 bases). Germline CDR1 MNHNS, CDR2 SASEGT. The CDR3 is 15 residues long. Trimming removed 4 bases from V and 7 bases from J, with 17 bases in between. The CDR3, as DNA: TGTGCCAGCAGTGTTCTTACAGGTTTTTTCCAGCCCCAGCATTTT. It codes for CASSVLTGFFQPQHF.

V usage is TRBV9 and J usage is TRBJ2-5; no clear D gene. Germline V CDR1 and CDR2: SGDLS, YYNGEE. V was trimmed by 1 base and J by 5 bases, leaving 6 bases between them. The CDR3 consists of 12 residues. The chain's CDR3 is CASSVFGETQYF. CDR3 nucleotides: TGTGCCAGCAGCGTATTCGGGGAGACCCAGTACTTC. The whole variable domain, filled in from reference TRBV9 and TRBJ2-5, reads DSGVTQTPKHLITATGQRVTLRCSPRSGDLSVYWYQQSLDQGLQFLIQYYNGEERAKGNILERFSAQQFPDLHSELNLSSLELGDSALYFCASSVFGETQYFGPGTRLLVL.

The chain is built from TRBV2 and TRBJ2-2; D gene unclear. V was clipped by 8 bases and J by 7 bases, with 11 bases between them. Germline V gives CDR1 SNHLY, CDR2 FYNNEI. There are 12 residues in the CDR3. The CDR3 DNA reads as TGTGCCAGCCACCTACTTGGCGGGGAGCTGTTTTTT. Protein product: CASHLLGGELFF.

J is TRBJ1-1 and V is TRBV7-3, with D possibly being TRBD1 (5 bases). Germline V gives CDR1 SGHTA, CDR2 FQGTGA. This CDR3 contains 14 residues. V lost 0 bases, J lost 2 bases, and 7 bases lay in between. For the CDR3, the DNA is TGTGCCAGCAGCTTAACGGGGCCTAACACTGAAGCTTTCTTT. Protein sequence: CASSLTGPNTEAFF. The variable domain in full, completed from reference TRBV7-3 and TRBJ1-1, reads GAGVSQTPSNKVTEKGKYVELRCDPISGHTALYWYRQSLGQGPEFLIYFQGTGAADDSGLPNDRFFAVRPEGSVSTLKIQRTERGDSAVYLCASSLTGPNTEAFFGQGTRLTVV.

The rearrangement uses TRBV27 and TRBJ1-1; D call uncertain. This CDR3 comprises 13 residues. Germline CDR1 and CDR2: MNHEY and SMNVEV (reference sequence). V was trimmed by 2 bases and J by 0 bases, leaving 4 bases between them. The CDR3 nucleotides read TGTGCCAGCAGTTTAGGGATGAACACTGAAGCTTTCTTT. Its protein product is CASSLGMNTEAFF.

This chain uses TRBV5-6 with TRBJ2-1; 7 bases are shared with TRBD1. The ends lost 3 bases at V and 9 bases at J; junction bases unmatched: 6. This CDR3 spans 13 amino acids. Germline V gene data show CDR1 as SGHDT and CDR2 as YYEEEE. The CDR3 coding sequence is TGTGCCAGCAGCTACGACAGGGTACCTGAGCAGTTCTTC. Residues: CASSYDRVPEQFF.

This clone was recorded only once. The chain carries TRBV30 and TRBJ1-2, with unresolved D. V lost 0 bases, J lost 2 bases, and 13 bases lay in between. The CDR3 contains 15 residues. CDR1 is GTSNPN and CDR2 is SVGIG in the germline V gene (reference sequence). CDR3 sequence reads: CAWSVFPGGNYGYTF. The CDR3, as DNA: TGTGCCTGGAGTGTATTCCCCGGAGGAAACTATGGCTACACCTTC.

V usage is TRBV9 and J usage is TRBJ2-1; TRBD2 might be the D (5 bases). The V end lost 0 bases, the J end lost 0 bases, and 16 bases lay between the germline ends. CDR1 is SGDLS, CDR2 YYNGEE, per germline. There are 18 residues in the CDR3. The CDR3 bases are TGTGCCAGCAGCGTAGAAAAGAGAACTAGGGACTCCTACAATGAGCAGTTCTTC. Translated, it gives CASSVEKRTRDSYNEQFF.

V is TRBV7-9 and J is TRBJ1-2; possibly TRBD1 for D (5 bases). Germline lookup yields CDR1 SEHNR and CDR2 FQNEAQ (reference sequence). The V gene lost 10 bases and the J gene lost 11 bases, with 17 bases spanning the gap. This CDR3 is 11 amino acids long. In nucleotides, the CDR3 is TGTGCCACCCGGACAACTCCGTCGTACACCTTC. Translated: CATRTTPSYTF.

The genes are TRBV5-4 and TRBJ2-7; 7 positions match TRBD1. Trimming cost V 3 bases and J 3 bases; bases outside gene matches: 3. The germline gives CDR1 SGHNT, CDR2 YYREEE (reference sequence). CDR3 length: 13 residues. The CDR3 nucleotides read TGTGCCAGCAGCTCCGGGACAGTCTACGAGCAGTACTTC. Translating it yields CASSSGTVYEQYF.

This clone was counted once. The chain recombines TRBV19 with TRBJ2-7; TRBD1 might be the D (5 bases). Germline CDR1 and CDR2: LNHDA and SQIVND (reference sequence). Deletions cut 2 bases from V and 0 bases from J, with 11 bases between. CDR3 length: 15 amino acids. DNA for the CDR3: TGTGCCAGTAGTATACAGCAGGGAAGCTCCTACGAGCAGTACTTC. Amino acids: CASSIQQGSSYEQYF.

The rearrangement joins TRBV12-5 to TRBJ2-3; D ambiguous. In germline, CDR1 is LGHNT, CDR2 FRNRAP. V lost 5 bases and J lost 11, with 26 bases in between. CDR3 length: 16 residues. For the CDR3, the DNA is TGTGCTAGTGGTCCGAGAGACGACAATCAAGGGCAACGGCAGTATTTT. Its protein is CASGPRDDNQGQRQYF.

This clone was seen more than once but under ten times. This chain connects TRBV5-1 to TRBJ2-1; D is unclear. V gave up 0 bases and J gave up 5 bases, with 15 bases separating them. This CDR3 contains 16 residues. Germline V CDR1 and CDR2: SGHRS, YFSETQ. The DNA of the CDR3 is TGCGCCAGCAGCTTGGCCTTTTCCCTCTGGGACAATGAGCAGTTCTTC. Its translation is CASSLAFSLWDNEQFF.

This rearrangement joins TRBV7-9 to TRBJ1-6; TRBD1 might be the D (5 bases). Trimming shortened V by 5 bases and J by 2 bases, and 13 bases separated the two germline ends. Germline loops: CDR1 SEHNR, CDR2 FQNEAQ (reference sequence). CDR3 length: 16 amino acids. CDR3 DNA: TGTGCCAGCAGCCGGACCGGGACGGCCTATAATTCACCCCTCCACTTT. This encodes CASSRTGTAYNSPLHF.

This sequence joins TRBV28 and TRBJ2-7; 8 bases match TRBD2. This CDR3 comprises 13 residues. Losses at the gene ends were 5 bases for V and 3 bases for J; bases not matched to a gene: 3. Germline CDR1 and CDR2: MDHEN and SYDVKM. The CDR3 reads CASSPSGSYEQYF. The DNA for the CDR3 is TGTGCCAGCAGTCCCAGCGGGAGCTACGAGCAGTACTTC.

The DNA of the CDR3 is TGTGCCAGCAGTTCGTTTGGACAGGACTATAATTCACCCCTCCACTTT. Its translation: CASSSFGQDYNSPLHF. The rearrangement links TRBV6-5 to TRBJ1-6, with 7 bases aligning to TRBD1. Germline loops: CDR1 MNHEY, CDR2 SVGAGI. The CDR3 is 16 residues long. J lost 3 bases, V lost 4 bases, and 6 bases had no gene match.

In this sample, this clone turned up a few times. This chain joins TRBV5-4 and TRBJ1-6, with 7 bases matching TRBD1. The CDR3 extends over 14 amino acids. Unmatched junction bases numbered 4, after V lost 5 bases and J lost 5 bases. Looked up from germline, CDR1 is SGHNT and CDR2 is YYREEE (reference sequence). CDR3 bases: TGTGCCAGCAGGAACAGGGGAGATAATTCACCCCTCCACTTT. Residues: CASRNRGDNSPLHF.

The chain uses TRBV2 and TRBJ1-1; D perhaps matches TRBD1 (6 bases). V was cut by 11 bases and J by 7 bases, with 26 bases left in between. The CDR3 covers 15 residues. Germline loops: CDR1 SNHLY, CDR2 FYNNEI. For the CDR3, the DNA is TGTGCCGGGCCCCGACGCAAGGGGGGAACAAGTGAAGCTTTCTTT. This gives the protein CAGPRRKGGTSEAFF.

This chain links TRBV27 with TRBJ2-7; D is unclear. V was shortened by 8 bases and J by 7 bases, with 9 bases between the two germline ends. Germline CDR1 is MNHEY and CDR2 is SMNVEV (reference sequence). CDR3 length: 10 amino acids. Here the CDR3 reads CASGSGEQYF. The CDR3 bases are TGTGCCAGCGGTAGTGGGGAGCAGTACTTC.

The rearrangement links TRBV13 to TRBJ2-7, with 12 nucleotides matching TRBD1. Germline CDR1 reads PRHDT; CDR2 reads FYEKMQ (reference sequence). The CDR3 has 17 residues. V was pared by 4 bases and J by 4 bases, with 11 bases of the junction left unmatched. CDR3 in DNA: TGTGCCAGCAGCTCGACTCCGGGACAGGGGGCAGGGTACGAGCAGTACTTC. This sequence encodes CASSSTPGQGAGYEQYF.

This clone came up once. The genes are TRBV29-1 and TRBJ2-3; D unresolved. The CDR3 spans 13 residues. CDR1 is SQVTM, CDR2 ANQGSEA, per germline. V lost 6 bases and J lost 7, with 17 bases in between. The DNA of the CDR3 is TGCAGCGTCGATGTGAAAACCGGCAATACGCAGTATTTT. This sequence encodes CSVDVKTGNTQYF.

The chain carries TRBV7-6 and TRBJ1-2, with a tentative D call TRBD1 (5 bases). Germline V gene lookup returns CDR1 SGHVS and CDR2 FNYEAQ. V was pared by 0 bases and J by 8 bases, with 10 bases between. CDR3 length equals 13 residues. CDR3 sequence reads: CASSLAGTGGYTF. The CDR3, as DNA: TGTGCCAGCAGCTTAGCTGGGACGGGAGGCTACACCTTC.

This sequence joins TRBV29-1 and TRBJ2-5, with TRBD1 matching over 7 bases. The germline V gene has CDR1 SQVTM and CDR2 ANQGSEA. The CDR3 sequence is 17 residues long. The J segment lost 1 base and the V segment lost 3 bases, leaving 14 bases of the junction unmatched. The CDR3 region is CSVELARDRAFQETQYF. In nucleotides, the CDR3 is TGCAGCGTTGAGCTTGCCCGGGACAGAGCCTTCCAAGAGACCCAGTACTTC. Drawing the rest from reference TRBV29-1 and TRBJ2-5, the complete variable domain is SAVISQKPSRDICQRGTSLTIQCQVDSQVTMMFWYRQQPGQSLTLIATANQGSEATYESGFVIDKFPISRPNLTFSTLTVSNMSPEDSSIYLCSVELARDRAFQETQYFGPGTRLLVL.

This sequence joins TRBV5-6 and TRBJ1-2; no definite D call. The CDR3 is 17 amino acids. The germline V gene encodes CDR1 SGHDT and CDR2 YYEEEE. Deletions cut 1 base from V and 6 bases from J, with 22 bases between. CDR3 in DNA: TGTGCCAGCAGCTTGTGGGGTGGCATGGGGTCAAAGGATGGCTACACCTTC. This codes for CASSLWGGMGSKDGYTF.

The chain combines TRBV9 with TRBJ1-1, with D unclear. The CDR3 runs to 15 residues. Germline V gene sequence: CDR1 SGDLS, CDR2 YYNGEE. V was cut by 0 bases and J by 0 bases, with 9 bases left in between. The CDR3 protein is CASSVEGSLNTEAFF. The CDR3 coding sequence is TGTGCCAGCAGCGTAGAAGGGTCGTTGAACACTGAAGCTTTCTTT.

This rearrangement joins TRBV27 to TRBJ2-1, with 7 bases fitting TRBD2. J was trimmed by 5 bases and V by 3 bases; bases with no gene match: 1. CDR1 and CDR2 from the germline V gene are MNHEY and SMNVEV (reference sequence). The CDR3 has 13 amino acids. CDR3 sequence reads: CASSFRGDNEQFF. CDR3 DNA sequence: TGTGCCAGCAGTTTTCGGGGGGACAATGAGCAGTTCTTC.

V is TRBV6-4 and J is TRBJ2-3; TRBD2 agrees at 11 bases. The V segment lost 0 bases and the J segment 2 bases; nucleotides outside the gene matches: 1. The CDR3 is 16 amino acids. Looked up from germline, CDR1 is MRHNA and CDR2 is SNTAGT. The CDR3 nucleotides read TGTGCCAGCAGTGACTCTAGCGGGGGGGCCACAGATACGCAGTATTTT. Residues: CASSDSSGGATDTQYF.